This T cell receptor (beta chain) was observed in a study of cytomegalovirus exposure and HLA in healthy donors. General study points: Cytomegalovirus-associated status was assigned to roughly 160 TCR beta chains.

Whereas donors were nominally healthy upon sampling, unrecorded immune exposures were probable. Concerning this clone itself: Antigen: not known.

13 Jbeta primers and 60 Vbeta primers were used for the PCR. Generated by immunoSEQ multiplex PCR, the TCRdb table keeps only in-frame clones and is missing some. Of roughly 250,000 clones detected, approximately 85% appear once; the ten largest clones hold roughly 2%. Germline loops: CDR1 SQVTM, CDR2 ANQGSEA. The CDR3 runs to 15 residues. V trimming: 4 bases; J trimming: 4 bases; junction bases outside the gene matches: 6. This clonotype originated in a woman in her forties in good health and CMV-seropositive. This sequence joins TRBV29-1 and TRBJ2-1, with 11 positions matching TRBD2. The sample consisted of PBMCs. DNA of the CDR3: TGCAGCGTTGTCCCTAGCGGGAGGCAGTACAATGAGCAGTTCTTC. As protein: CSVVPSGRQYNEQFF.